The rows below give T cell receptor beta chains drawn from one sample of a study of cytomegalovirus exposure and HLA in healthy donors. Assay: immunoSEQ multiplex PCR; the TCRdb copy retains only in-frame clones and omits some. The table includes fewer than 250,000 clones, about 80% detected once. Sequencing input: PBMCs. Receptor source: a man younger than 35 in good health and CMV-seronegative. Both conserved end residues are part of each CDR3. The D gene is left open where the match is weak. Some rows mark clone size as missing; the rest say once, few, many or name a class of expanded clone.

- TRBJ2-7 16 TRBV27 - TGTGCCAGCAGTTTCTCGGCGAGGTCGAGAGCCTACGAGCAGTACTTC CASSFSARSRAYEQYF
TRBD1 TRBJ2-7 13 TRBV19 - TGTGCCAGCGTGACAGGGGGTGGCAACGAGCAGTACTTC CASVTGGGNEQYF
TRBD2 TRBJ2-5 17 TRBV7-9 - TGTGCCAGCAGCTTAGGGCCAGCGGAGCGGGGGGGCGAGACCCAGTACTTC CASSLGPAERGGETQYF
TRBD1 TRBJ2-2 15 TRBV2 once TGTGCCAGCAAGGGACAGGCTACGAACACCGGGGAGCTGTTTTTT CASKGQATNTGELFF
- TRBJ2-7 14 TRBV30 - TGTGCCTGGAGTGTTCAATGGCCCTCCTACGAGCAGTACTTC CAWSVQWPSYEQYF
- TRBJ1-4 16 TRBV5-1 once TGCGCCAGCAGCTTGGCTGGGAGAGAAACTAATGAAAAACTGTTTTTT CASSLAGRETNEKLFF
- TRBJ2-5 12 TRBV19 once TGTGCCAGTAGCCTGGGGCCGGAGACCCAGTACTTC CASSLGPETQYF
- TRBJ2-5 11 TRBV5-1 few TGCGCCAGCAGCCGCCAAGAGACCCAGTACTTC CASSRQETQYF
- TRBJ2-5 11 TRBV14 - TGTGCCAGCAGCCAGGCAGAGACCCAGTACTTC CASSQAETQYF
- TRBJ1-2 12 TRBV28 - TGTGCCAGCAGTTTCAGGGACTATGGCTACACCTTC CASSFRDYGYTF
- TRBJ1-5 14 TRBV6-6 few TGTGCCAGCAGTTACGGCGGGGGCAATCAGCCCCAGCATTTT CASSYGGGNQPQHF
- TRBJ2-1 10 TRBV11-3 - TGTGCCAGCAGCTTAGAAGAATTAGTCTTC CASSLEELVF
- TRBJ2-7 13 TRBV5-8 - TGTGCCAGCAGCTTGGGGGCTTCCTACGAGCAGTACTTC CASSLGASYEQYF
- TRBJ2-5 15 TRBV6-5 - TGTGCCAGCAGTTACATACAGGGAGGGGGGGAGACCCAGTACTTC CASSYIQGGGETQYF
- TRBJ2-7 13 TRBV11-3 few TGTGCCAGCAGCTTCGCAACAGGCTACGAGCAGTACTTC CASSFATGYEQYF
- TRBJ1-6 13 TRBV7-6 - TGTGCCAGGATGGAGACGGCCTATTCACCCCTCCACTTT CARMETAYSPLHF
- TRBJ2-7 13 TRBV27 - TGTGCCAGCAGTTTAGGCCAGTCCTACGAGCAGTACTTC CASSLGQSYEQYF
- TRBJ1-5 14 TRBV9 few TGTGCCAGCAGCGTAGGAGGAGGAGGGCAGCCCCAGCATTTT CASSVGGGGQPQHF
- TRBJ2-7 18 TRBV27 - TGTGCCAGCAGTTTCGTGGTAAGCCATCGAGGCTACTCCTACGAGCAGTACTTC CASSFVVSHRGYSYEQYF
- TRBJ2-7 16 TRBV7-9 - TGTGCCAGCAGCACCGGCGACGGGACACTCTCCTACGAGCAGTACTTC CASSTGDGTLSYEQYF
TRBD1 TRBJ1-2 14 TRBV19 - TGTGCCAGTAGTACCGGGACAGATATCTATGGCTACACCTTC CASSTGTDIYGYTF
- TRBJ2-6 17 TRBV27 - TGTGCCAGCAGTTATTTACAGGGTAACTTTGGGGCCAACGTCCTGACTTTC CASSYLQGNFGANVLTF
TRBD2 TRBJ2-7 16 TRBV5-6 - TGTGCCAGCAGCTTGGAATGGGCTAGCGGACCCTACGAGCAGTACTTC CASSLEWASGPYEQYF
- TRBJ2-1 14 TRBV5-1 - TGCGCCAGCAGTAAAGTCCTCGATGCGGATGAGCAGTTCTTC CASSKVLDADEQFF
- TRBJ2-2 13 TRBV7-9 once TGTGCCAGCAGCGTAGCGAGGGTAACGGAGCTGTTTTTT CASSVARVTELFF
TRBD1 TRBJ1-2 18 TRBV30 - TGTGCCTGGACTGTAAGATGGCAACAGGGGGCGCGGGGCTATGGCTACACCTTC CAWTVRWQQGARGYGYTF
TRBD1 TRBJ1-2 13 TRBV6-5 - TGTGCCAGCAGAAGGACAGGGGTTCATGGCTACACCTTC CASRRTGVHGYTF
- TRBJ2-5 15 TRBV28 - TGTGCCAGCACCGACCTGAACGGGGGAGAAGAGACCCAGTACTTC CASTDLNGGEETQYF
TRBD2 TRBJ2-1 17 TRBV11-3 - TGTGCCAGCAGCTTAGTAGCGGGAGAGATCCGTCACAATGAGCAGTTCTTC CASSLVAGEIRHNEQFF
- TRBJ2-2 13 TRBV7-9 - TGTGCCAGCAGCTTTTCAGGGGTAGGGGAGCTGTTTTTT CASSFSGVGELFF
- TRBJ2-7 15 TRBV9 few TGTGCCAGCAGCGTAGCTGGGGACTGGGGGGAAGAGCAGTACTTC CASSVAGDWGEEQYF
TRBD2 TRBJ2-5 12 TRBV6-5 - TGTGCCTCCCGAAGCGGGAAGGAGACCCAGTACTTC CASRSGKETQYF
- TRBJ2-3 14 TRBV5-1 once TGCGCCAGCAGCTTGAGCTGGGGCGTAGATACGCAGTATTTT CASSLSWGVDTQYF
TRBD2 TRBJ2-7 12 TRBV30 - TGTGCCTGGACCTCGGGAGGGTACGAGCAGTACTTC CAWTSGGYEQYF
- TRBJ1-2 16 TRBV12-5 - TGTGCTAGTGGTTTGGAGGCAGGGAATCCGTTCTCTGGCTACACCTTC CASGLEAGNPFSGYTF
- TRBJ1-1 14 TRBV16 - TGTGCCAGCAGCCAGGACAGATTCAACACTGAAGCTTTCTTT CASSQDRFNTEAFF
TRBD1 TRBJ2-7 15 TRBV6-5 - TGTGCCAGCAGACGACAGGGAATCATCTCCCACGAGCAGTACTTC CASRRQGIISHEQYF
- TRBJ2-1 16 TRBV18 few TGTGCCAGCTCAAACCAGATGGGGAGCTCCTACAATGAGCAGTTCTTC CASSNQMGSSYNEQFF
- TRBJ1-2 13 TRBV6-1 - TGTGCCAGCAGTGAAACCTTTAGCTATGGCTACACCTTC CASSETFSYGYTF
TRBD1 TRBJ2-5 14 TRBV7-6 - TGTGCCAGCAGCTTACGACAGGGACAAGAGACCCAGTACTTC CASSLRQGQETQYF
- TRBJ1-4 13 TRBV30 - TGTGCCTGGAGTGGTCAGTTGAATGAAAAACTGTTTTTT CAWSGQLNEKLFF
- TRBJ2-1 13 TRBV11-2 - TGTGCCAGCAGCCCTCCTTCAAGAGGGAGTGTGTTCTTC CASSPPSRGSVFF
- TRBJ2-5 15 TRBV18 - TGTGCCAGCTCACCACCGGGCCTAACCCGGGAGACCCAGTACTTC CASSPPGLTRETQYF
- TRBJ1-5 13 TRBV10-1 - TGCGCCAGCAGTTGGGCTAGCAATCAGCCCCAGCATTTT CASSWASNQPQHF
- TRBJ1-4 16 TRBV7-2 - TGTGCCAGCAGCACGGGGGGGATTTCAACTAATGAAAAACTGTTTTTT CASSTGGISTNEKLFF
TRBD2 TRBJ2-7 14 TRBV27 - TGTGCCAGCAGTCCCTGGGGGGGTTCCTACGAGCAGTACTTC CASSPWGGSYEQYF
- TRBJ1-6 14 TRBV30 - TGTGCCTGGAGTGTTAGCCTGAGGAATTCACCCCTCCACTTT CAWSVSLRNSPLHF
- TRBJ1-5 16 TRBV18 - TGTGCCAGCTCACCGATAGATTCAGGGCCGGATCAGCCCCAGCATTTT CASSPIDSGPDQPQHF
- TRBJ1-2 11 TRBV20-1 - TGCAGTGCTAGAGTGGACAATGGCTACACCTTC CSARVDNGYTF
TRBD1 TRBJ1-6 15 TRBV25-1 - TGTGCCAGCAGTGACCGGGACAGGGGTGATTCACCCCTCCACTTT CASSDRDRGDSPLHF
- TRBJ1-5 14 TRBV5-1 - TGCGCCAGCAGTTGGGACGGGAGTTCTCAGCCCCAGCATTTT CASSWDGSSQPQHF
- TRBJ1-4 16 TRBV5-1 - TGCGCCAGCAGCTTGGTTCCGGGGGAAACTAATGAAAAACTGTTTTTT CASSLVPGETNEKLFF
TRBD2 TRBJ2-3 15 TRBV5-4 - TGTGCCAGCAGCTTGGAACTAGCGGCCACAGATACGCAGTATTTT CASSLELAATDTQYF
- TRBJ2-2 13 TRBV7-8 once TGTGCCAGCAGCTGGGCCCGCACCGGGGAGCTGTTTTTT CASSWARTGELFF
- TRBJ1-2 15 TRBV4-2 - TGTGCCAGCAGCCAAGAATCACAGATCTTCTATGGCTACACCTTC CASSQESQIFYGYTF
TRBD2 TRBJ2-3 15 TRBV2 - TGTGCCACCGGGGGGTCCGGGGATTTGGCAGATACGCAGTATTTT CATGGSGDLADTQYF
- TRBJ2-7 12 TRBV13 - TGTGCCAGCAGCTTAGCGGGGGTCGAGCAGTACTTC CASSLAGVEQYF